A single sample gave rise to the 3 T cell receptor beta chains below, sequenced in a study of response to subunit inactivated influenza vaccine. Each CDR3 protein is one row after TCRdb ran MiXCR on the RT-PCR reads. The sample has about 500,000 distinct CDR3 sequences, 15% to 20% seen once. The sample in question was CD4+ T cells sorted from PBMCs, obtained around 2 years after vaccination. The receptor source for this set is a man aged 45 to 70 who received an inactivated influenza vaccine.

This clonotype was observed a handful of times. The J gene is TRBJ1-6, the V gene TRBV12-3 or TRBV12-4; tentative D call: TRBD1 (5 bases). The CDR3 loop spans 14 amino acids. Trimming pared 3 bases from V and 7 bases from J, leaving 10 bases between. This CDR3 reads CASSFQGSNSPLHF. In DNA, the CDR3 is TGTGCCAGCAGTTTTCAGGGTAGCAATTCACCCCTCCACTTT.

The CDR3 loop reads CATSDGTITGELFF. Written as DNA, the CDR3 is TGTGCCACCAGTGATGGGACTATCACCGGGGAGCTGTTTTTT. The chain carries TRBV24-1 and TRBJ2-2; TRBD2 matches 7 bases. From germline, CDR1 is KGHDR and CDR2 SFDVKD. CDR3 length: 14 amino acids. The junction had 1 base not matched to a gene; V was cut back by 3 bases and J by 4 bases.

This rearrangement joins TRBV6-1 to TRBJ2-3, with 7 nucleotides matching TRBD2. V shed 6 bases and J 8 bases; nucleotides not matched to a gene: 11. The germline CDR1 and CDR2 sequences are MNHNS and SASEGT. This CDR3 region has 14 residues. The CDR3: CASSPTSRTRTQYF. In nucleotides, the CDR3 is TGTGCCAGCAGCCCGACTAGCCGTACTCGTACGCAGTATTTT.